A selection of T cell receptor beta chains follows, all from one sample in a study of regulatory T cells in long-lasting Graves disease. One entry per CDR3 protein results from TCRdb running MiXCR on the multiplex PCR reads. The sample records 360,000 or so distinct CDR3 sequences, over 15% being singletons. These data were also filed under a second study, of T cells in Graves' hyperthyroidism and ophthalmopathy.

The sequencing here drew on peripheral blood mononuclear cells (PBMCs), taken at new diagnosis, from a patient treated with antithyroid drugs. The origin of the receptors is a man aged 40-49 years with Graves disease. The CDR3 runs from the conserved cysteine through the conserved F or W. The D gene is left open where the match is weak. Expanded clones are given a class, and other clones once, few, many or no size at all.

>TRBD1|TRBJ2-2|many|TRBV12-5
TGTGCTAGTGGTTTGCAAGGGAGACAGGGCGTAGGTGACACCGGGGAGCTGTTTTTT
CASGLQGRQGVGDTGELFF
>NA|TRBJ2-4|NA|TRBV19
TGTGCCAGTACCAAAAAGATAGAGGAAAACATTCAGTACTTC
CASTKKIEENIQYF
>NA|TRBJ2-2|many|TRBV11-3
TGTGCCAGCACCCCTGGGTCTGGGCCGAGGGAGCTGTTTTTT
CASTPGSGPRELFF
>TRBD1|TRBJ1-4|many|TRBV11-3
TGTGCCAGCAGCCAGGGACAGCTTCGGGAAAAACTGTTTTTT
CASSQGQLREKLFF
>NA|TRBJ1-4|many|TRBV20-1
TGCAGTGCTAGAGATAGTGGGGCTGAAAAACTGTTTTTT
CSARDSGAEKLFF
>NA|TRBJ2-1|NA|TRBV4-2
TGCGCCAGCAGCCAAACGGGATCCTACAATGAGCAGTTCTTC
CASSQTGSYNEQFF
>NA|TRBJ2-2|few|TRBV18
TGTGCCAGCTCACCCAAACTGACACCGAACACCGGGGAGCTGTTTTTT
CASSPKLTPNTGELFF
>NA|TRBJ1-4|many|TRBV4-2
TGTGCCAGCAGCCAAGAATGGCGGGGGCTCACTAAACTGTTTTTT
CASSQEWRGLTKLFF
>TRBD2|TRBJ2-1|many|TRBV7-2
TGTGCCAGCAGCACCGGGACTAGGCTAAATGAGCAGTTCTTC
CASSTGTRLNEQFF
>NA|TRBJ2-5|many|TRBV27
TGTGCCAGTGGACAGCGAAGCGGGGAGACCCAGTACTTC
CASGQRSGETQYF
>NA|TRBJ2-3|NA|TRBV14
TGTGCCAGCAGCCAAGATAGGGTTAATAAGTATTTT
CASSQDRVNKYF
>TRBD1|TRBJ2-7|many|TRBV3-1
TGTGCCAGCAGCCCCGGACAGGGTAAGGCTCGCGAGCAGTACTTC
CASSPGQGKAREQYF
>TRBD1|TRBJ1-6|NA|TRBV20-1
TGCAGTGCTGGAGACAGGGGTGATTCACCCCTCCACTTT
CSAGDRGDSPLHF
>NA|TRBJ1-5|NA|TRBV20-1
TGCAGTGCTAGACAGAGGGGACAATTCGATCAGCCCCAGCATTTT
CSARQRGQFDQPQHF
>NA|TRBJ1-4|few|TRBV18
TGTGCCAGCCCACCAGCCTCAACTAATGAAAAACTGTTTTTT
CASPPASTNEKLFF
>NA|TRBJ1-6|NA|TRBV12-3/TRBV12-4
TGTGCCAGCAGAGAGGGTGGTAATTCACCCCTCCACTTT
CASREGGNSPLHF
>TRBD2|TRBJ2-2|NA|TRBV5-1
TGCGCCAGCAAATTTAGCGGGGGATACACCGGGGAGCTGTTTTTT
CASKFSGGYTGELFF